Listed here are 29 T cell receptor beta chains from one sample, sequenced in a study of metastatic and nonmetastatic thyroid tumors. Among the patients, none had received any treatment before thyroid surgery. TCRdb ran MiXCR on the PCR reads. Among about 21,000 clones, approximately 28% were seen once, and the ten largest hold 11% to 15%. The sample consisted of tumor tissue. The receptors were gathered from a male donor with papillary thyroid cancer or a benign thyroid nodule (not recorded which). Some clones in this sample may be carry-over from other donors' samples.

The CDR3: CSAATGLAGSGELFF. The CDR3, as DNA: TGCAGTGCCGCCACGGGACTAGCGGGATCCGGGGAGCTGTTTTTT. The chain recombines TRBV20-1 with TRBJ2-2; 13 nucleotides line up with TRBD2. Looked up from germline, CDR1 is DFQATT and CDR2 is SNEGSKA (reference sequence). The CDR3 contains 15 residues. Trimming took 6 bases from V and 6 from J; bases not matched to a gene: 7.

This rearrangement joins TRBV3-1 to TRBJ2-2; D unresolved. Trimming stripped 0 bases from V and 0 bases from J, with 8 bases between. Germline assignment: CDR1 LGHDT and CDR2 YNNKEL (reference sequence). The CDR3 spans 16 residues. The CDR3 bases are TGTGCCAGCAGCCAAGATCGACCCCCGAACACCGGGGAGCTGTTTTTT. Protein: CASSQDRPPNTGELFF.

This clone has a handful of counts. The germline gene is not matched at one end of the junction; a read error may be the cause. The chain combines TRBV28 with TRBJ2-6, with 12 positions matching TRBD1. The length of the CDR3 is 18 residues. Germline CDR1 reads MDHEN; CDR2 reads SYDVKM. The CDR3 DNA is TGTGCCGGCAGTGTCGCCGGGACAGGGGGCACTGGGGCCAACGTCCTGACTTTC. This encodes CAGSVAGTGGTGANVLTF.

V usage is TRBV14 and J usage is TRBJ1-6; D unclear. V lost 3 bases and J lost 6, with 3 bases in between. Germline V gene lookup returns CDR1 SGHDN and CDR2 FVKESK. The CDR3 is 12 amino acids. The CDR3 bases are TGTGCCAGCAGCCACTTTAATTCACCCCTCCACTTT. Encoded protein: CASSHFNSPLHF.

This clone was observed a handful of times. This chain uses TRBV15 with TRBJ2-7; 10 nucleotides align to TRBD1. Germline CDR1 is LNHNV and CDR2 is YYDKDF (reference sequence). The CDR3 totals 14 residues. Trimming at V came to 1 base and at J to 7 bases, leaving 4 bases not matched to a gene. CDR3 sequence reads: CATSRGQGAREQYF. The CDR3 bases are TGTGCCACCAGCAGAGGACAGGGGGCTCGGGAGCAGTACTTC.

Judged by abundance, this clone is medium-sized (0.01 to 0.1%). This sequence joins TRBV5-1 and TRBJ2-7; 7 bases align to TRBD2. Unmatched junction bases numbered 7, after V lost 6 bases and J lost 1 base. CDR3 length equals 14 residues. Germline loops: CDR1 SGHRS, CDR2 YFSETQ. DNA of the CDR3: TGCGCCAGCAACCCTGGCGGGGGTTCCTACGAGCAGTACTTC. As protein: CASNPGGGSYEQYF.

This clone was found many times. The rearrangement uses TRBV7-2 and TRBJ2-2, with D tentatively TRBD1 (6 bases). Between the trimmed V and J ends, which lost 5 bases and 6 bases, there was a span of 13 bases. The CDR3 sequence is 14 residues long. In germline, CDR1 is SGHTA, CDR2 FQGNSA. This CDR3 reads CASSQGTFPGELFF. The CDR3 nucleotides read TGTGCCAGCAGCCAGGGGACGTTCCCCGGGGAGCTGTTTTTT.

This clone was detected only a few times. The chain combines TRBV10-3 with TRBJ1-5; D not certain. From germline, CDR1 is ENHRY and CDR2 SYGVKD. Trimming took 5 bases from V and 3 from J, leaving 2 bases between them. This CDR3 contains 11 residues. The CDR3, as DNA: TGTGCCATCAGTACCAATCAGCCCCAGCATTTT. Its protein product is CAISTNQPQHF.

A few counts support this clone. This chain links TRBV10-3 with TRBJ2-3; TRBD2 matches at 9 bases. Looked up from germline, CDR1 is ENHRY and CDR2 is SYGVKD. CDR3 size: 14 residues. Trimming cost V 7 bases and J 0 bases; bases outside gene matches: 2. CDR3 loop: CAINLAGSTDTQYF. In DNA, the CDR3 is TGTGCCATCAACCTAGCGGGAAGCACAGATACGCAGTATTTT.

The V call is TRBV4-3, the J call TRBJ2-7; a weak D match, TRBD2 (6 bases). The CDR3 covers 15 residues. The V end lost 0 bases, the J end lost 5 bases, and 14 bases lay between the germline ends. In germline, CDR1 is LGHNA, CDR2 YSLEER. CDR3 DNA sequence: TGCGCCAGCAGCCAAGATTCCGGGAGAATCAACGAGCAGTACTTC. Protein sequence: CASSQDSGRINEQYF.

J is TRBJ2-1 and V is TRBV27, with 9 bases fitting TRBD2. After removal of 2 bases from V and 3 bases from J, the junction contained 11 bases not matched to a gene. The germline V gene has CDR1 MNHEY and CDR2 SMNVEV (reference sequence). This CDR3 is built from 18 residues. CDR3 amino acids: CASSLPSGASPGYNEQFF. The CDR3 coding sequence is TGTGCCAGCAGTTTACCTAGCGGGGCCTCACCGGGCTACAATGAGCAGTTCTTC.

V and J are TRBV7-9 and TRBJ1-1, with D maybe TRBD1 (5 bases). The V gene's germline CDR1 is SEHNR and CDR2 FQNEAQ (reference sequence). The ends were cut back, 3 bases at V and 4 bases at J, with 12 bases in the middle. The CDR3 spans 14 residues. CDR3 coding DNA: TGTGCCAGCAGCTTCCAGGGATCATTCACTGAAGCTTTCTTT. Translation: CASSFQGSFTEAFF.

In this sample, this clone turned up many times. The chain recombines TRBV15 with TRBJ2-3, with 7 nucleotides matching TRBD1. The V and J ends lost 3 bases and 4 bases, in that order; junction bases with no gene match: 10. Germline V lookup: CDR1 LNHNV, CDR2 YYDKDF (reference sequence). The CDR3 loop spans 16 amino acids. The CDR3 region is CATSRVLDRSADTQYF. DNA of the CDR3: TGTGCCACCAGCAGGGTTCTGGACAGGTCGGCAGATACGCAGTATTTT.

The chain uses TRBV12-3 or TRBV12-4 and TRBJ2-1; D is unresolved. There are 14 residues in the CDR3. Between the trimmed V and J ends, which lost 8 bases and 2 bases, there was a span of 13 bases. This CDR3 is CASYLSATYNEQFF. CDR3 DNA sequence: TGTGCCAGCTATCTCTCGGCCACCTACAATGAGCAGTTCTTC.

V gene TRBV2 combines with J gene TRBJ1-3, with unresolved D. The CDR3 consists of 12 residues. Germline-derived CDR1 and CDR2 are SNHLY and FYNNEI. The V end lost 6 bases, the J end lost 4 bases, and 7 bases lay between the germline ends. DNA of the CDR3: TGTGCCAGCAGCGGGGAGGGAAACACCATATATTTT. This encodes CASSGEGNTIYF.

In its sample, this clone ranks as medium-sized. CDR3 sequence reads: CASREQGDNSPLHF. In nucleotides, the CDR3 is TGTGCCAGCAGGGAACAGGGAGATAATTCACCCCTCCACTTT. V gene TRBV6-1 combines with J gene TRBJ1-6; tentative D call: TRBD1 (6 bases). The ends were cut back, 6 bases at V and 5 bases at J, with 11 bases in the middle. In germline, CDR1 is MNHNS, CDR2 SASEGT. CDR3 length: 14 residues.

This clone was detected only a few times. Being one base from a much bigger clone, this may be a read error. This chain uses TRBV5-6 with TRBJ1-1; D is possibly TRBD1 (6 bases). Germline loops: CDR1 SGHDT, CDR2 YYEEEE. This CDR3 contains 16 residues. CDR3 in DNA: TGTTCCAGCAGCTTGGGGCCCGGACAGCTGAACACTGAAGCTTTCTTT. Protein: CSSSLGPGQLNTEAFF. The whole variable domain, remainder taken from reference TRBV5-6 and TRBJ1-1, is DAGVTQSPTHLIKTRGQQVTLRCSPKSGHDTVSWYQQALGQGPQFIFQYYEEEERQRGNFPDRFSGHQFPNYSSELNVNALLLGDSALYLCSSSLGPGQLNTEAFFGQGTRLTVV.

In its sample, this clone ranks as medium-sized. The gene calls are TRBV5-1 and TRBJ1-4; perhaps TRBD1 as D (6 bases). Between the trimmed V and J ends, which lost 4 bases and 5 bases, there was a span of 12 bases. Germline CDR1 is SGHRS and CDR2 is YFSETQ. The CDR3 is made up of 14 amino acids. CDR3 in DNA: TGCGCCAGCAGCAGAGAAGGGGGAAATGAAAAACTGTTTTTT. Translated: CASSREGGNEKLFF.

This clone occurred many times. The V call is TRBV7-3, the J call TRBJ2-1; 9 nucleotides agree with TRBD2. From germline, CDR1 is SGHTA and CDR2 FQGTGA. V shed 3 bases and J 4 bases; nucleotides not matched to a gene: 7. This CDR3 is 16 amino acids long. The CDR3 here is CASSLTGTSSYNEQFF. For the CDR3, the DNA is TGTGCCAGCAGCTTGACCGGGACTAGCAGTTACAATGAGCAGTTCTTC.

The V gene is TRBV20-1, the J gene TRBJ2-1; 14 bases agree with TRBD2. The CDR3 is 15 amino acids. Trimming cost V 7 bases and J 1 base; bases outside gene matches: 3. The germline V gene encodes CDR1 DFQATT and CDR2 SNEGSKA (reference sequence). The CDR3 sequence is CSGTSGGTSYNEQFF. In DNA, the CDR3 is TGCAGTGGGACTAGCGGGGGGACTTCCTACAATGAGCAGTTCTTC.

In its sample, this clone was seen a few times. The V gene is TRBV28, the J gene TRBJ1-2; TRBD1 might be the D (5 bases). From germline, CDR1 is MDHEN and CDR2 SYDVKM. Trimming pared 5 bases from V and 7 bases from J, leaving 17 bases between. The CDR3 runs to 14 residues. For the CDR3, the DNA is TGTGCCAGCAGTCCTGGGACGGGAGATGGTGGCTACACCTTC. This codes for CASSPGTGDGGYTF.

This clone is classed as medium-sized. The chain couples TRBV18 to TRBJ2-7; D is unresolved. The V and J ends lost 6 bases and 2 bases respectively, with 11 bases between them. The CDR3 is made up of 13 amino acids. CDR1 and CDR2 (germline): KGHSH, LQKENI. CDR3 bases: TGTGCCAGCTCCTCGGATTTACCCTACGAGCAGTACTTC. It is translated as CASSSDLPYEQYF.

The chain is built from TRBV9 and TRBJ1-4; D unclear. V shed 0 bases and J shed 0 bases, with 12 bases lying between them. This CDR3 has 17 residues. Germline V gene data show CDR1 as SGDLS and CDR2 as YYNGEE. CDR3 nucleotides: TGTGCCAGCAGCGTAGGGGCGATGGGCACAACTAATGAAAAACTGTTTTTT. Amino acid sequence: CASSVGAMGTTNEKLFF.

This clone was seen more than once but under ten times. This chain links TRBV28 with TRBJ1-2, with 11 positions matching TRBD1. CDR3 length: 17 residues. V dropped 3 bases and J dropped 8; count of bases not matched to a gene: 14. Germline V gene lookup returns CDR1 MDHEN and CDR2 SYDVKM. This CDR3 is CASSLILPGQGEGGYTF. Written as DNA, the CDR3 is TGTGCCAGCAGTTTGATTCTTCCGGGACAGGGGGAAGGCGGCTACACCTTC.

This clone came up many times. Different DNA sequences within this sample yield the same CDR3. This chain uses TRBV2 with TRBJ2-3, with TRBD2 matching 12 bases. Germline CDR1 reads SNHLY; CDR2 reads FYNNEI. J was trimmed by 5 bases and V by 2 bases; bases with no gene match: 8. The CDR3 totals 17 residues. In nucleotides, the CDR3 is TGTGCCAGCAGTGAATCGACTAGCGGGAGAGGGGGAGATACGCAGTATTTT. This gives the protein CASSESTSGRGGDTQYF.

This clone was counted ten times or more. V usage is TRBV28 and J usage is TRBJ2-7, with 7 nucleotides matching TRBD1. V gave up 4 bases and J gave up 0 bases; unmatched junction bases: 9. Germline V gene data show CDR1 as MDHEN and CDR2 as SYDVKM. This CDR3 is built from 16 residues. The CDR3 DNA follows: TGTGCCAGCAGTTCCCCCGGCGACAGGGCCTCCTACGAGCAGTACTTC. Translating gives CASSSPGDRASYEQYF. The whole variable domain, filled in from reference TRBV28 and TRBJ2-7, reads DVKVTQSSRYLVKRTGEKVFLECVQDMDHENMFWYRQDPGLGLRLIYFSYDVKMKEKGDIPEGYSVSREKKERFSLILESASTNQTSMYLCASSSPGDRASYEQYFGPGTRLTVT.

In nucleotides, the CDR3 is TGTGCCAGCAGCCCAAAGGTAGGGGTTTTCGGCTACGAGCAGTACTTC. It specifies CASSPKVGVFGYEQYF. The V call is TRBV11-2, the J call TRBJ2-7, with D possibly matching TRBD1 (5 bases). Deletions cut 5 bases from V and 3 bases from J, with 20 bases between. This CDR3 contains 16 residues. Germline lookup yields CDR1 SGHAT and CDR2 FQNNGV.

About this clone itself: No conserved phenylalanine or tryptophan ends this CDR3, so it is likely a read error. This rearrangement joins TRBV6-2 or TRBV6-3 to TRBJ2-7; D ambiguous. V was trimmed by 4 bases and J by 3 bases, leaving 7 bases between them. The germline gives CDR1 MNHEY, CDR2 SVGEGT. This CDR3 comprises 12 residues. CDR3 region: CASSSSLYEQYL. The DNA of the CDR3 is TGTGCCAGCAGTTCGTCGCTCTACGAGCAGTACTTA.

This chain joins TRBV20-1 and TRBJ2-5; 7 bases map to TRBD1. Germline assignment: CDR1 DFQATT and CDR2 SNEGSKA (reference sequence). The CDR3 spans 15 residues. J gave up 1 base and V 4 bases, and 9 bases lay outside the gene matches. The CDR3 region has the DNA TGCAGTGCTATTCTCGCGACAGGGACCCAAGAGACCCAGTACTTC. Amino acid sequence: CSAILATGTQETQYF.